Listed here is a single TCR beta chain. This sample was included in a study of T-cell reconstitution after alpha-beta-depleted transplantation in children. Unique molecular identifiers were incorporated during preparation of the TCRbeta library. Via MiXCR, TCRdb re-called the PCR reads, giving one row per CDR3 protein. In the table there are about a million distinct CDR3 sequences, under 30% of which are singletons. This CDR3 region has 15 residues. The germline CDR1 and CDR2 sequences are SGHTA and FQGNSA. The V gene end was trimmed by 5 bases and the J gene end by 3 bases; junction bases not matched to a gene: 8.

This receptor was identified in a boy under three years old who had a stem cell transplant for SCID, so the T cells may come from the graft donor. Sequenced material: PBMCs, mostly from graft donor cells, taken 360 days after TCRalphabeta/CD19-depleted stem cell transplant. The chain couples TRBV7-2 to TRBJ2-7; 9 nucleotides agree with TRBD1. The CDR3: CASSPLGTGIYEQYF. The CDR3 nucleotides are TGTGCCAGCAGCCCCCTCGGGACAGGGATCTACGAGCAGTACTTC.